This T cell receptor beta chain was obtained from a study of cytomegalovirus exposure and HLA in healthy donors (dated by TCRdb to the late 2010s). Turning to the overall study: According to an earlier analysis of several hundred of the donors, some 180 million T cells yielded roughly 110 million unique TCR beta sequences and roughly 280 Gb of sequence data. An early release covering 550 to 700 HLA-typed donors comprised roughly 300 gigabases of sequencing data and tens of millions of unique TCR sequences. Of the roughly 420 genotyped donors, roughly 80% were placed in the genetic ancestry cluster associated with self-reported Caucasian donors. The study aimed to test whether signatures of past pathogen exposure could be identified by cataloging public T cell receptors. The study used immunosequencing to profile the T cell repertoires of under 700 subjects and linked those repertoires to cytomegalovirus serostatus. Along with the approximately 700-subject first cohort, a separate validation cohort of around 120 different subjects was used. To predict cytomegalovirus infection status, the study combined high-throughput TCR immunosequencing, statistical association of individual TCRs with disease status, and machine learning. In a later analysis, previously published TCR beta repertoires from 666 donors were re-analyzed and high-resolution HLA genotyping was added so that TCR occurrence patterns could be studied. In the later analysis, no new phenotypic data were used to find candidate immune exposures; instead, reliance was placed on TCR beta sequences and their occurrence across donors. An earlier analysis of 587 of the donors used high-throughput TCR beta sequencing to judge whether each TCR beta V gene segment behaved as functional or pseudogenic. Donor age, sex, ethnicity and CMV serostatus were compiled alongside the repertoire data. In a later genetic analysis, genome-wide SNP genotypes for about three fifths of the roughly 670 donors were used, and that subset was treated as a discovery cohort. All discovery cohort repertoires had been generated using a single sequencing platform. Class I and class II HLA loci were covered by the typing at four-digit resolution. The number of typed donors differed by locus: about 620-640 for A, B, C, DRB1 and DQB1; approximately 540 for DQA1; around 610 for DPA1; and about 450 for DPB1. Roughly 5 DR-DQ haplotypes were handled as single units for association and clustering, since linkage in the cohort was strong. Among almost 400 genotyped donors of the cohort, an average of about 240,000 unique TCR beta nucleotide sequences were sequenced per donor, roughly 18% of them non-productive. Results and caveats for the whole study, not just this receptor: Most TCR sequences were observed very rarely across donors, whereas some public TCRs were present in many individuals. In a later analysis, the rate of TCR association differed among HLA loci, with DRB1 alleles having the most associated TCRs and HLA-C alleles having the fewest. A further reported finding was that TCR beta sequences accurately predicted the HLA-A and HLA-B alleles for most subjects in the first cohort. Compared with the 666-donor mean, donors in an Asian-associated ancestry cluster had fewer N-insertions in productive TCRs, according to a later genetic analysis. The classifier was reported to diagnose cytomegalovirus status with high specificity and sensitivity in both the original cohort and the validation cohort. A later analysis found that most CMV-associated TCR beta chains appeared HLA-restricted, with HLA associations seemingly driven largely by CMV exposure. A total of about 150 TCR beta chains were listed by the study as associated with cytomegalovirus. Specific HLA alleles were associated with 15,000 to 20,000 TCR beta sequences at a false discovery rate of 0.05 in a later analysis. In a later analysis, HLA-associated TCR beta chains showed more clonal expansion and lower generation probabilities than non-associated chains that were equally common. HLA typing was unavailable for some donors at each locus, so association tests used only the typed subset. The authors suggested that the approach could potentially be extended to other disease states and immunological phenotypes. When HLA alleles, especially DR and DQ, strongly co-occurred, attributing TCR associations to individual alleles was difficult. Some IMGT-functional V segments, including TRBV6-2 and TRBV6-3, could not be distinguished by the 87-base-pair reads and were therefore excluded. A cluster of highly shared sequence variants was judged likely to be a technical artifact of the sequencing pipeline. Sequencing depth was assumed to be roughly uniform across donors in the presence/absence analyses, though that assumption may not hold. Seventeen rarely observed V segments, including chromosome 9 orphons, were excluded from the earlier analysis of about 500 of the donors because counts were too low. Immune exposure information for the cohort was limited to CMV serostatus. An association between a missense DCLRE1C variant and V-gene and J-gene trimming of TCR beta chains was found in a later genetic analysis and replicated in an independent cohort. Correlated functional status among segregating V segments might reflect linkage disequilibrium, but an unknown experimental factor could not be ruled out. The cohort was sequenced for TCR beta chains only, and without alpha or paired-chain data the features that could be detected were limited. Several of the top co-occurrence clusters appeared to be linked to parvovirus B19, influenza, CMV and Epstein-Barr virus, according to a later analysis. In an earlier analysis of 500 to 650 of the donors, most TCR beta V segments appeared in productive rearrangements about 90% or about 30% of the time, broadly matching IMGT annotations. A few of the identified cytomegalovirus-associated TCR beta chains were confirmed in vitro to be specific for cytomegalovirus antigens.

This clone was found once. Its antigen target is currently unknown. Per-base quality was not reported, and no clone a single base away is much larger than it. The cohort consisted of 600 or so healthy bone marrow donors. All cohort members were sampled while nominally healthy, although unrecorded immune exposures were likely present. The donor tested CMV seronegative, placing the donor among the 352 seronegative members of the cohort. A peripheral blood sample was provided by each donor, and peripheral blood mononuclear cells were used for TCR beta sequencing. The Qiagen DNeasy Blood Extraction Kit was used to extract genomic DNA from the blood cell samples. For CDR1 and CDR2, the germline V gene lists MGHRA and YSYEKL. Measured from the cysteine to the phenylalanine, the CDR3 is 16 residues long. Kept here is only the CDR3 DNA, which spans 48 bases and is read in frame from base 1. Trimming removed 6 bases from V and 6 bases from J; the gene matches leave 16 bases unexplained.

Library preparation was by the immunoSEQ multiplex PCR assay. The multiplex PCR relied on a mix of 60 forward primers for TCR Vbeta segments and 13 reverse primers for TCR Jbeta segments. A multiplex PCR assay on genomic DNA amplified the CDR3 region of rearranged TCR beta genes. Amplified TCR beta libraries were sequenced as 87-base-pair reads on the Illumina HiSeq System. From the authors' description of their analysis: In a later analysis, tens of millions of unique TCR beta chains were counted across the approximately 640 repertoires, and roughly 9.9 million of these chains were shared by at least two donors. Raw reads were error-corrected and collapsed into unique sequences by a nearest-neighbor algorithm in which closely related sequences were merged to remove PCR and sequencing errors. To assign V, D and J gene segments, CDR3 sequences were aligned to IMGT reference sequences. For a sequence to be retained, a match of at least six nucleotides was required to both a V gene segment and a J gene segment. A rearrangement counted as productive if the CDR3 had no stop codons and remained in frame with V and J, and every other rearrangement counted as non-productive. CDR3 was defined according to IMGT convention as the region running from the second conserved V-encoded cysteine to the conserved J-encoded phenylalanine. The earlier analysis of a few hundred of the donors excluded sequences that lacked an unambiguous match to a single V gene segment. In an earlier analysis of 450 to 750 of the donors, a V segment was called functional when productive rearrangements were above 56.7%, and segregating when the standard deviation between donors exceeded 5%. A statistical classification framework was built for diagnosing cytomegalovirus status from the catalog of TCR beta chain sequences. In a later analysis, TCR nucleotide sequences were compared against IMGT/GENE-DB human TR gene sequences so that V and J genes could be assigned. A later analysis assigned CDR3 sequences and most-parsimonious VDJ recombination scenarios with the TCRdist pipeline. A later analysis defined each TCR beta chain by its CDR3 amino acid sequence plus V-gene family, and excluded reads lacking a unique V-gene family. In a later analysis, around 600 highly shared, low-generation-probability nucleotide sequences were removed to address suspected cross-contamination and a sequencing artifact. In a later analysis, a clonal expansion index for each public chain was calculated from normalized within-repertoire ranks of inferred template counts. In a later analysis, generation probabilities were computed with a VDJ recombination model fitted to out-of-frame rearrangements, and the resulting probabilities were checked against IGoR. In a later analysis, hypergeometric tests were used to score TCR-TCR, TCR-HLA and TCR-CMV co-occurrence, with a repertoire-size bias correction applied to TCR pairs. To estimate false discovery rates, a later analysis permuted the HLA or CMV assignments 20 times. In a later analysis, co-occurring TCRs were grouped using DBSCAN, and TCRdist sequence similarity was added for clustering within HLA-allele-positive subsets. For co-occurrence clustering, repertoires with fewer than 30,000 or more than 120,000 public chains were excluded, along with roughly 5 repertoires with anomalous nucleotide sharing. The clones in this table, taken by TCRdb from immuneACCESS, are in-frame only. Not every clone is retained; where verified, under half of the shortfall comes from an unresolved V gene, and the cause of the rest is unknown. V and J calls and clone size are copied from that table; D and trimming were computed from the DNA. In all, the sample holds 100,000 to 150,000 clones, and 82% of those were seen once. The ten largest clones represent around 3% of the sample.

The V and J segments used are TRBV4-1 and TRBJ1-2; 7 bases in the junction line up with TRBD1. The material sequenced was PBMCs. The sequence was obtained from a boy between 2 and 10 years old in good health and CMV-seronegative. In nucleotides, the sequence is TGCGCCAGCAGAAGTGTCCCCGACAGGGAGGCACATGGCTACACCTTC. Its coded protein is CASRSVPDREAHGYTF.